The 29 T cell receptor beta chains listed next were all sequenced from one sample in a study of identical twins. TCRdb called the 5' RACE reads again in MiXCR, with one record for every CDR3 protein. The table includes approximately 190,000 distinct CDR3 sequences, roughly 15% detected once. These same records also appear under a second study, on T cells expressing NK-cell markers.

Source material: CD8+ T cells sorted from blood. The receptors were sampled from a woman aged 18-29 years in good health.

The chain recombines TRBV27 with TRBJ2-7; maybe TRBD2 (6 bases). The CDR3 is 13 amino acids. Trimming removed 0 bases at V and 6 bases at J, with 9 bases between. Germline CDR1 is MNHEY and CDR2 is SMNVEV (reference sequence). The CDR3 bases are TGTGCCAGCAGTTTATCGGGACTCCGCGAGCAGTACTTC. Residues: CASSLSGLREQYF.

In its sample, this clonotype was seen a few times. The chain joins TRBV20-1 to TRBJ2-1; TRBD2 matches 15 bases. Germline V lookup: CDR1 DFQATT, CDR2 SNEGSKA (reference sequence). This CDR3 spans 20 amino acids. V dropped 4 bases and J dropped 1; count of bases not matched to a gene: 14. In DNA, the CDR3 is TGCAGTGCTAATGACGGCGGGACTAGCGGGGGGCGAGTGTCCTACAATGAGCAGTTCTTC. Translating it yields CSANDGGTSGGRVSYNEQFF.

The chain carries TRBV20-1 and TRBJ1-2, with a tentative D call TRBD1 (6 bases). Germline CDR1 reads DFQATT; CDR2 reads SNEGSKA (reference sequence). The CDR3 length is 15 residues. The ends were cut back, 4 bases at V and 1 base at J, with 16 bases in the middle. CDR3 sequence: CSAKWAGAVNYGYTF. The DNA for the CDR3 is TGCAGTGCTAAATGGGCAGGGGCTGTTAACTATGGCTACACCTTC.

This clonotype was observed a few times. The chain has TRBV3-1 and TRBJ1-1; perhaps TRBD1 as D (5 bases). V was shortened by 6 bases and J by 5 bases, with 19 bases between the two germline ends. The CDR3 has 15 amino acids. CDR1 is LGHDT, CDR2 YNNKEL, per germline (reference sequence). CDR3 loop: CASRDPLSRGTEAFF. CDR3 in DNA: TGTGCCAGCAGGGATCCGCTGAGCCGGGGGACTGAAGCTTTCTTT. Filled out from reference TRBV3-1 and TRBJ1-1, the complete variable domain reads DTAVSQTPKYLVTQMGNDKSIKCEQNLGHDTMYWYKQDSKKFLKIMFSYNNKELIINETVPNRFSPKSPDKAHLNLHINSLELGDSAVYFCASRDPLSRGTEAFFGQGTRLTVV.

The chain employs TRBV6-2 or TRBV6-3 and TRBJ2-3; TRBD2 matches 7 bases. J gave up 7 bases and V 8 bases, and 12 bases lay outside the gene matches. The CDR3 length is 14 residues. Germline V gene data show CDR1 as MNHEY and CDR2 as SVGEGT. The CDR3 DNA reads TGTGCCAGCGGGACTACAACCGCCCAGTATACGCAGTATTTT. This encodes CASGTTTAQYTQYF.

The CDR3 here is CASSVHSGGQQETQYF. Written as DNA, the CDR3 is TGTGCCAGCAGCGTCCATAGCGGGGGCCAACAAGAGACCCAGTACTTC. The chain recombines TRBV9 with TRBJ2-5, with 9 bases lining up with TRBD2. CDR1 is SGDLS and CDR2 is YYNGEE in the germline V gene. The J segment lost 2 bases and the V segment lost 2 bases, leaving 7 bases of the junction unmatched. The CDR3 loop spans 16 amino acids.

This clonotype was detected a few times. The CDR3 region has the DNA TGTGCCAGCAGCGTATCATCCTCCTACGAGCAGTACTTC. Encoded protein: CASSVSSSYEQYF. The V gene is TRBV9, the J gene TRBJ2-7; D unresolved. The CDR3 consists of 13 residues. The V end lost 1 base, the J end lost 0 bases, and 5 bases lay between the germline ends. From germline, CDR1 is SGDLS and CDR2 YYNGEE.

The chain is built from TRBV6-1 and TRBJ2-1, with TRBD2 matching 9 bases. The CDR3 consists of 14 residues. V shed 2 bases, J shed 8 bases, and the junction held 4 bases outside the gene matches. CDR1 MNHNS and CDR2 SASEGT come from the germline V gene. The CDR3 here is CASSELTSGYEQFF. The CDR3 DNA sequence: TGTGCCAGCAGTGAACTGACTAGCGGTTATGAGCAGTTCTTC.

The V call is TRBV14, the J call TRBJ1-1, with a possible D match to TRBD1 (5 bases). CDR1 is SGHDN and CDR2 is FVKESK in the germline V gene. The CDR3 is 14 residues long. The V and J ends lost 6 bases and 3 bases respectively, with 14 bases between them. This chain's CDR3 is CASSLTGDHTEAFF. Written as DNA, the CDR3 is TGTGCCAGCAGTCTTACAGGTGATCACACTGAAGCTTTCTTT.

Here the CDR3 DNA reads TGTGCCAGCAGCCATCTGGGGGTAGACACTGAAGCTTTCTTT. Its protein product is CASSHLGVDTEAFF. The J gene is TRBJ1-1, the V gene TRBV4-2, with D perhaps TRBD1 (5 bases). The CDR3 is 14 amino acids. Germline V gives CDR1 LGHNA, CDR2 YNFKEQ. Trimming cost V 3 bases and J 3 bases, with 11 bases left between them.

The chain joins TRBV7-9 to TRBJ2-5; TRBD1 matches at 7 bases. Losses at the gene ends were 5 bases for V and 5 bases for J; bases not matched to a gene: 8. The CDR3 loop spans 14 amino acids. CDR1 SEHNR and CDR2 FQNEAQ come from the germline V gene (reference sequence). The CDR3, as DNA: TGTGCCAGCAGCGGGGACAGTCTGTTGGAGACCCAGTACTTC. It specifies CASSGDSLLETQYF.

The J gene is TRBJ2-3, the V gene TRBV4-1; tentative D call: TRBD2 (6 bases). There are 17 residues in the CDR3. Germline assignment: CDR1 MGHRA and CDR2 YSYEKL. V was pared by 1 base and J by 1 base, with 15 bases between. CDR3: CASSQVGRTLGTDTQYF. As DNA, the CDR3 is TGCGCCAGCAGCCAAGTGGGGAGGACCCTGGGCACAGATACGCAGTATTTT.

The gene calls are TRBV4-1 and TRBJ2-7; D uncertain. The V end lost 7 bases, the J end lost 4 bases, and 20 bases lay between the germline ends. The CDR3 contains 15 residues. The germline gives CDR1 MGHRA, CDR2 YSYEKL. CDR3 DNA sequence: TGCGCCAGCACCCCGGTGACTCTAGATTTGTACGAGCAGTACTTC. Protein sequence: CASTPVTLDLYEQYF.

This clonotype was found many times. The CDR3: CASSPLAGDYNEQFF. The CDR3 DNA reads TGTGCCAGCAGCCCACTAGCGGGGGACTACAATGAGCAGTTCTTC. This chain connects TRBV7-3 to TRBJ2-1, with 11 positions matching TRBD2. This CDR3 is 15 amino acids long. Germline-derived CDR1 and CDR2 are SGHTA and FQGTGA. After removal of 5 bases from V and 3 bases from J, the junction contained 3 bases not matched to a gene.

This clonotype was detected only once. The junction departs from the called germline gene at one end, perhaps through a read error. This chain links TRBV7-2 with TRBJ2-7; possibly TRBD2 for D (5 bases). This CDR3 has 15 residues. Germline CDR1 reads SGHTA; CDR2 reads FQGNSA. CDR3: CASSLAEERIYEQYF. CDR3 in DNA: TGTGCCAGCAGCCTAGCCGAAGAGCGGATCTACGAGCAGTACTTC.

This clonotype was counted a few times. The chain recombines TRBV2 with TRBJ1-1; no firm D call. Per the germline V gene, CDR1 is SNHLY and CDR2 is FYNNEI. Between the trimmed V and J ends, which lost 8 bases and 5 bases, there was a span of 9 bases. This CDR3 region has 11 residues. CDR3 DNA: TGTGCCAGCGCGGGAAGGACTGAAGCTTTCTTT. It encodes CASAGRTEAFF. Together with reference TRBV2 and TRBJ1-1, the CDR3 gives the full variable domain: EPEVTQTPSHQVTQMGQEVILRCVPISNHLYFYWYRQILGQKVEFLVSFYNNEISEKSEIFDDQFSVERPDGSNFTLKIRSTKLEDSAMYFCASAGRTEAFFGQGTRLTVV.

The V gene is TRBV25-1, the J gene TRBJ1-6; D remains ambiguous. Germline V gene sequence: CDR1 MGHDK, CDR2 SYGVNS. The CDR3 consists of 15 residues. The V gene lost 5 bases and the J gene lost 6 bases, with 14 bases spanning the gap. The CDR3 DNA is TGTGCCAGCAGTCCCCGCGAGGGAAGTAATTCACCCCTCCACTTT. As protein: CASSPREGSNSPLHF.

The rearrangement links TRBV5-5 to TRBJ2-6; D not certain. The germline gives CDR1 SGHKS, CDR2 YYEKEE (reference sequence). The ends were cut back, 6 bases at V and 1 base at J, with 5 bases in the middle. The CDR3 loop spans 13 amino acids. CDR3 sequence reads: CASTESGANVLTF. CDR3 sequence (DNA): TGTGCCAGCACCGAATCTGGGGCCAACGTCCTGACTTTC.

The gene calls are TRBV6-2 or TRBV6-3 and TRBJ2-7, with D possibly matching TRBD2 (6 bases). The CDR3 is 14 residues long. Trimming took off 3 bases at V and 0 bases at J, with 9 bases between the two ends. The germline CDR1 and CDR2 sequences are MNHEY and SVGEGT. In nucleotides, the CDR3 is TGTGCCAGCAGTTATACCGGGGGCTCCTACGAGCAGTACTTC. This gives the protein CASSYTGGSYEQYF.

This clonotype occurred a few times. The V gene is TRBV3-1, the J gene TRBJ2-3; no clear D. The CDR3 has 15 amino acids. The ends were cut back, 0 bases at V and 0 bases at J, with 7 bases in the middle. In germline, CDR1 is LGHDT, CDR2 YNNKEL (reference sequence). The CDR3 sequence is CASSQDWASTDTQYF. CDR3 DNA: TGTGCCAGCAGCCAAGATTGGGCTAGCACAGATACGCAGTATTTT.

V usage is TRBV20-1 and J usage is TRBJ2-1; 9 bases are shared with TRBD2. With V trimmed by 6 bases and J by 1 base, 22 bases remained unmatched. CDR3 length: 20 residues. CDR1 is DFQATT and CDR2 is SNEGSKA in the germline V gene (reference sequence). Here the CDR3 DNA reads TGCAGTGCCCTAATCCCCTTCATAAATAGCGGGGGACCTTCCTACAATGAGCAGTTCTTC. Translated, it gives CSALIPFINSGGPSYNEQFF.

This clonotype came up a few times. Written as DNA, the CDR3 is TGCAGTGCGCGGACCGGGACAGGGGGCCTCCGAGAATTCACCGGGGAGCTGTTTTTT. The encoded protein is CSARTGTGGLREFTGELFF. The V call is TRBV20-1, the J call TRBJ2-2, with 12 bases identical to TRBD1. V lost 6 bases to trimming and J lost 4 bases; unmatched junction nucleotides: 18. CDR1 and CDR2 from the germline V gene are DFQATT and SNEGSKA (reference sequence). This CDR3 contains 19 residues.

The V gene is TRBV5-6, the J gene TRBJ1-1, with no clear D. CDR3 length: 13 residues. Germline V gene sequence: CDR1 SGHDT, CDR2 YYEEEE. Between the trimmed V and J ends, which lost 5 bases and 0 bases, there was a span of 8 bases. As DNA, the CDR3 is TGTGCCAGCAGTTATAGCATGAACACTGAAGCTTTCTTT. It specifies CASSYSMNTEAFF.

The table lists this clonotype with a few counts. The chain carries TRBV6-2 or TRBV6-3 and TRBJ1-2, with D hard to call. CDR3 size: 15 residues. Germline lookup yields CDR1 MNHEY and CDR2 SVGEGT. The V and J ends lost 6 bases and 0 bases respectively, with 14 bases between them. The CDR3 reads CASSRVGPANYGYTF. The CDR3 region has the DNA TGTGCCAGCAGCCGAGTCGGTCCAGCTAACTATGGCTACACCTTC.

J is TRBJ2-7 and V is TRBV7-6, with 9 bases identical to TRBD1. V trimming: 5 bases; J trimming: 3 bases; junction bases outside the gene matches: 8. CDR1 and CDR2 (germline): SGHVS, FNYEAQ. The CDR3 runs 15 residues. The CDR3 sequence is CASSQGQGLLYEQYF. Written as DNA, the CDR3 is TGTGCCAGCAGCCAAGGACAGGGGCTTCTCTACGAGCAGTACTTC.

This clonotype appeared a single time. This chain links TRBV19 with TRBJ1-1, with 7 nucleotides matching TRBD1. Germline V gives CDR1 LNHDA, CDR2 SQIVND (reference sequence). The CDR3 consists of 14 residues. The junction had 9 bases not matched to a gene; V was cut back by 5 bases and J by 6 bases. CDR3 residues: CASSALQGPAEAFF. CDR3 in DNA: TGTGCCAGTAGTGCCTTACAGGGGCCTGCTGAAGCTTTCTTT.

This rearrangement joins TRBV27 to TRBJ2-2; no firm D call. Germline V gene data show CDR1 as MNHEY and CDR2 as SMNVEV (reference sequence). Trimming stripped 2 bases from V and 3 bases from J, with 7 bases between. CDR3 size: 14 residues. The CDR3 DNA reads as TGTGCCAGCAGTTTAATCGGAGACACCGGGGAGCTGTTTTTT. This codes for CASSLIGDTGELFF.

The chain employs TRBV27 and TRBJ1-5, with unresolved D. The V end lost 6 bases, the J end lost 6 bases, and 12 bases lay between the germline ends. Germline CDR1 reads MNHEY; CDR2 reads SMNVEV (reference sequence). The CDR3 totals 13 residues. This CDR3 is CASSWTRGQPQHF. CDR3 nucleotide sequence: TGTGCCAGCAGCTGGACTCGGGGTCAGCCCCAGCATTTT.

The chain joins TRBV27 to TRBJ2-7, with D tentatively TRBD2 (5 bases). CDR3 length: 15 amino acids. The germline gives CDR1 MNHEY, CDR2 SMNVEV (reference sequence). V shed 3 bases and J shed 0 bases, with 12 bases lying between them. CDR3 bases: TGTGCCAGCAGTTTTCGGCCAGCGGACTCCTACGAGCAGTACTTC. Translation: CASSFRPADSYEQYF.